These 22 T cell receptor beta chains were all obtained from the same sample, sequenced in a study of T cell responses to AZD1222 COVID-19 vaccine. Method: immunoSEQ multiplex PCR; TCRdb's copy keeps in-frame clones and lacks some. The sample includes more than 110,000 clones, around 90% of them seen just once. The source was peripheral blood, collected on day 0 of AZD1222 vaccination. These receptor sequences come from an adult in good health.

This sequence joins TRBV7-8 and TRBJ2-7; D possibly corresponds to TRBD1 (6 bases). The V end lost 5 bases, the J end lost 6 bases, and 17 bases lay between the germline ends. Per germline, CDR1 SGHVS and CDR2 FQNEAQ. The CDR3 is 14 residues long. CDR3 in DNA: TGTGCCAGCAGCCAGGGCCGACAGGTGGCCGAGCAGTACTTC. Translation: CASSQGRQVAEQYF. The complete variable domain, with remaining parts taken from reference TRBV7-8 and TRBJ2-7, reads GAGVSQSPRYKVAKRGQDVALRCDPISGHVSLFWYQQALGQGPEFLTYFQNEAQLDKSGLPSDRFFAERPEGSVSTLKIQRTQQEDSAVYLCASSQGRQVAEQYFGPGTRLTVT.

The gene calls are TRBV5-6 and TRBJ2-1; 9 bases match TRBD1. The CDR3 covers 15 residues. The germline V gene encodes CDR1 SGHDT and CDR2 YYEEEE. V gave up 3 bases and J gave up 8 bases; unmatched junction bases: 9. CDR3 residues: CASSYGQGTWDEQFF. The CDR3 bases are TGTGCCAGCAGCTACGGACAGGGGACTTGGGATGAGCAGTTCTTC.

The V gene is TRBV28, the J gene TRBJ1-2, with unresolved D. V shed 1 base and J shed 5 bases, with 11 bases lying between them. The CDR3 runs to 14 residues. CDR1 and CDR2 from the germline V gene are MDHEN and SYDVKM. CDR3 in amino acids: CASSLSVGRYGYTF. The CDR3 region has the DNA TGTGCCAGCAGTTTATCGGTAGGGCGTTATGGCTACACCTTC.

The chain uses TRBV5-1 and TRBJ2-2; possible D gene TRBD1, 6 bases. Germline lookup yields CDR1 SGHRS and CDR2 YFSETQ. Trimming cost V 2 bases and J 1 base, with 18 bases left between them. This CDR3 is 18 amino acids long. For the CDR3, the DNA is TGCGCCAGCAGCTTACCGGACAGAGGGTTTGGGAACACCGGGGAGCTGTTTTTT. Amino acid sequence: CASSLPDRGFGNTGELFF.

V is TRBV7-9 and J is TRBJ1-2, with 7 bases matching TRBD1. Germline V gene sequence: CDR1 SEHNR, CDR2 FQNEAQ (reference sequence). V lost 1 base, J lost 4 bases, and 3 bases stayed unmatched. This CDR3 contains 14 residues. CDR3 bases: TGTGCCAGCAGCTTAGGCTGGACAGGCTATGGCTACACCTTC. Its protein product is CASSLGWTGYGYTF. Full variable domain (remainder filled in from reference TRBV7-9 and TRBJ1-2): DTGVSQNPRHKITKRGQNVTFRCDPISEHNRLYWYRQTLGQGPEFLTYFQNEAQLEKSRLLSDRFSAERPKGSFSTLEIQRTEQGDSAMYLCASSLGWTGYGYTFGSGTRLTVV.

This chain joins TRBV27 and TRBJ1-4; no clear D gene. Per the germline V gene, CDR1 is MNHEY and CDR2 is SMNVEV (reference sequence). This CDR3 is built from 15 residues. V was clipped by 0 bases and J by 7 bases, with 12 bases between them. As DNA, the CDR3 is TGTGCCAGCAGTTTATCGGGCCGGTCGGGTGAAAAACTGTTTTTT. Translated, it gives CASSLSGRSGEKLFF.

The V and J genes are TRBV6-6 and TRBJ1-2, with D unresolved. The CDR3 spans 15 residues. The V end lost 6 bases, the J end lost 8 bases, and 22 bases lay between the germline ends. Per the germline V gene, CDR1 is MNHNY and CDR2 is SVGAGI (reference sequence). CDR3: CASSFAGRPEGGYTF. Here the CDR3 DNA reads TGTGCCAGCAGCTTCGCCGGTCGCCCCGAGGGAGGCTACACCTTC.

The chain couples TRBV18 to TRBJ2-7; possibly TRBD1 or TRBD2 for D (6 bases each). In germline, CDR1 is KGHSH, CDR2 LQKENI. Trimming took 3 bases from V and 0 from J, leaving 12 bases between them. The CDR3 loop spans 15 amino acids. The CDR3 DNA is TGTGCCAGCTCACCCACGGGGGCAGGCTCCTACGAGCAGTACTTC. This sequence encodes CASSPTGAGSYEQYF.

The genes are TRBV28 and TRBJ2-1; D ambiguous. This CDR3 has 14 residues. With 5 bases removed from V and 0 bases from J, the gap between germline ends came to 8 bases. CDR1 MDHEN and CDR2 SYDVKM come from the germline V gene. The CDR3: CASSLLSSYNEQFF. The CDR3 DNA reads as TGTGCCAGCAGTCTGCTAAGCTCCTACAATGAGCAGTTCTTC.

The rearrangement links TRBV4-2 to TRBJ2-7, with TRBD2 identical over 7 bases. Germline V gene data show CDR1 as LGHNA and CDR2 as YNFKEQ. The CDR3 has 15 residues. V dropped 4 bases and J dropped 2; count of bases not matched to a gene: 8. CDR3 sequence reads: CASSPEGLAAYEQYF. The CDR3 region has the DNA TGTGCCAGCAGCCCAGAAGGGCTAGCGGCCTACGAGCAGTACTTC.

The chain links TRBV21-1 to TRBJ2-6. TRBV21-1 is an annotated pseudogene. The CDR3 totals 19 residues. The CDR3 sequence is CASSSPPWVCKPGANVLTF. CDR3 DNA: TGTGCCAGCAGCTCCCCTCCTTGGGTCTGCAAACCTGGGGCCAACGTCCTGACTTTC.

The chain carries TRBV12-3 or TRBV12-4 and TRBJ1-2, with unresolved D. The length of the CDR3 is 13 residues. The V end was cut by 5 bases, the J end by 4 bases, with 11 bases between. DNA of the CDR3: TGTGCCAGCAGTCCAATTACATCCTATGGCTACACCTTC. The encoded protein is CASSPITSYGYTF.

The chain combines TRBV18 with TRBJ2-3; D unresolved. V lost 2 bases and J lost 4, with 7 bases in between. This CDR3 region has 13 residues. Germline V lookup: CDR1 KGHSH, CDR2 LQKENI. CDR3 sequence: CASSPVVADTQYF. CDR3 coding DNA: TGTGCCAGCTCACCAGTCGTTGCAGATACGCAGTATTTT.

The CDR3 DNA sequence: TGTGCCAGCAGCCAACAGGGCTCCTATGGCTACACCTTC. Translated, it gives CASSQQGSYGYTF. V is TRBV5-4 and J is TRBJ1-2; tentative D call: TRBD1 (6 bases). Germline assignment: CDR1 SGHNT and CDR2 YYREEE (reference sequence). Trimming removed 4 bases from V and 4 bases from J, with 11 bases in between. The CDR3 is 13 residues long.

The rearrangement joins TRBV5-4 to TRBJ2-1; D might be TRBD2 (5 bases). V lost 4 bases to trimming and J lost 8 bases, with 16 bases between them. CDR3 length: 14 residues. The germline CDR1 and CDR2 sequences are SGHNT and YYREEE (reference sequence). The CDR3 DNA sequence: TGTGCCAGCAGCCCCGCCGACTACTTCCATGAGCAGTTCTTC. It encodes CASSPADYFHEQFF.

This clone appeared a single time. The chain joins TRBV24-1 to TRBJ2-7, with D hard to call. Trimming cost V 2 bases and J 7 bases, with 11 bases left between them. The CDR3 consists of 13 residues. Germline values: CDR1 KGHDR, CDR2 SFDVKD. In DNA, the CDR3 is TGTGCCACCAGTGATTCAAGGTTTAGGGAGCAGTACTTC. This translates into CATSDSRFREQYF.

This clone came up once. The chain links TRBV11-3 to TRBJ1-5, with a possible D match to TRBD1 (5 bases). There are 13 residues in the CDR3. The V end lost 5 bases, the J end lost 0 bases, and 5 bases lay between the germline ends. Germline values: CDR1 SGHNT, CDR2 YENEEA. As DNA, the CDR3 is TGTGCCAGCAGCACAGGTAGCAATCAGCCCCAGCATTTT. It is translated as CASSTGSNQPQHF. The complete variable domain, with remaining parts taken from reference TRBV11-3 and TRBJ1-5, reads EAGVVQSPRYKIIEKKQPVAFWCNPISGHNTLYWYLQNLGQGPELLIRYENEEAVDDSQLPKDRFSAERLKGVDSTLKIQPAELGDSAVYLCASSTGSNQPQHFGDGTRLSIL.

V is TRBV4-3 and J is TRBJ1-4; possibly TRBD1 for D (6 bases). The CDR3 has 15 residues. Germline CDR1 is LGHNA and CDR2 is YSLEER. Trimming cost V 4 bases and J 3 bases, with 12 bases left between them. In DNA, the CDR3 is TGCGCCAGCAGCCTCCTCGGGACACCTAATGAAAAACTGTTTTTT. Its translation: CASSLLGTPNEKLFF.

A remark on this clone: Different DNA sequences within this sample yield the same CDR3. The V call is TRBV30, the J call TRBJ2-5, with 7 nucleotides matching TRBD1. CDR1 and CDR2 from the germline V gene are GTSNPN and SVGIG (reference sequence). This CDR3 region has 14 residues. V trimming: 1 base; J trimming: 4 bases; junction bases outside the gene matches: 6. In DNA form, the CDR3 reads TGTGCCTGGAGTGGACAGGGTATAGGAGAGACCCAGTACTTC. Translated: CAWSGQGIGETQYF.

This chain connects TRBV7-2 to TRBJ1-6; a possible D gene is TRBD1 (5 bases). The germline V and J ends were trimmed by 7 bases and 0 bases, with 7 bases remaining between them. The V gene's germline CDR1 is SGHTA and CDR2 FQGNSA. The CDR3 length is 14 residues. The CDR3 loop is CASNQGSYNSPLHF. In DNA form, the CDR3 reads TGTGCCAGCAACCAGGGCTCCTATAATTCACCCCTCCACTTT.

The V gene is TRBV3-1 (or the pseudogene TRBV3-2), the J gene TRBJ2-3, with TRBD1 identical over 7 bases. After removal of 0 bases from V and 3 bases from J, the junction contained 6 bases not matched to a gene. From germline, CDR1 is LGHDT and CDR2 YNNKEL (reference sequence). The CDR3 totals 16 residues. The CDR3 DNA sequence: TGTGCCAGCAGCCAAGATCTAGGGACAGATACAGATACGCAGTATTTT. Translated, it gives CASSQDLGTDTDTQYF.

This sequence joins TRBV28 and TRBJ2-1, with D possibly TRBD1 on 5 matching bases. Germline loops: CDR1 MDHEN, CDR2 SYDVKM. The CDR3 runs to 13 residues. V was cut by 3 bases and J by 8 bases, with 11 bases left in between. The CDR3 DNA is TGTGCCAGCAGTTTTTCAGGGTCCGATGAGCAGTTCTTC. It encodes CASSFSGSDEQFF.